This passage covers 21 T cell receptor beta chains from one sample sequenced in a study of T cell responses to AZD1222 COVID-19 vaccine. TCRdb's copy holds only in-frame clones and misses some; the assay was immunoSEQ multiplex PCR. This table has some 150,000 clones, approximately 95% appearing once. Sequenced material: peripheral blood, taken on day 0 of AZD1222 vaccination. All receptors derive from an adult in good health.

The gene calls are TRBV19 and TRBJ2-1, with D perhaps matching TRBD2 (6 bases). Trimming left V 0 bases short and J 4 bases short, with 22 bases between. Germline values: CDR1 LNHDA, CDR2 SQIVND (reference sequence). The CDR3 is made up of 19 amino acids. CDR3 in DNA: TGTGCCAGTAGTATAGATTTGGGGGGAAGGCAGGGACCATACAATGAGCAGTTCTTC. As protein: CASSIDLGGRQGPYNEQFF.

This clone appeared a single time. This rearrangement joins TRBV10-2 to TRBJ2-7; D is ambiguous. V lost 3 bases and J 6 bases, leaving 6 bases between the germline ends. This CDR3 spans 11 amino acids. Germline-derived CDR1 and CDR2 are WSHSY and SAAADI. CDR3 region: CASSDQLEQYF. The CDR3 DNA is TGCGCCAGCAGTGACCAGCTCGAGCAGTACTTC.

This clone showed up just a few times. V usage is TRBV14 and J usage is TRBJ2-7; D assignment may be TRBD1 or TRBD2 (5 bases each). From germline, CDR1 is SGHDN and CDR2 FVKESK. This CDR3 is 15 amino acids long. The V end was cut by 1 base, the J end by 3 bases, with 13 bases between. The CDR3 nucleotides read TGTGCCAGCAGCCAAGTTAGGGGACGAAGCTACGAGCAGTACTTC. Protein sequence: CASSQVRGRSYEQYF. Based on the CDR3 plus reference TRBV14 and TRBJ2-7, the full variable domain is EAGVTQFPSHSVIEKGQTVTLRCDPISGHDNLYWYRRVMGKEIKFLLHFVKESKQDESGMPNNRFLAERTGGTYSTLKVQPAELEDSGVYFCASSQVRGRSYEQYFGPGTRLTVT.

The CDR3 region is CASGAGPYNEQFF. In DNA, the CDR3 is TGTGCCAGTGGAGCGGGGCCCTACAATGAGCAGTTCTTC. The rearrangement links TRBV19 to TRBJ2-1, with 7 positions matching TRBD2. Trimming removed 8 bases from V and 2 bases from J; junction bases left unmatched: 3. Germline V CDR1 and CDR2: LNHDA, SQIVND (reference sequence). The CDR3 extends over 13 amino acids.

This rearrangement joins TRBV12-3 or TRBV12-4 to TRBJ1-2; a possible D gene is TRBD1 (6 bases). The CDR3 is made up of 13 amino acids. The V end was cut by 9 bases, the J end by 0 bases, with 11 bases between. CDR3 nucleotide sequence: TGTGCCAGTGAGGGGGGCACTAACTATGGCTACACCTTC. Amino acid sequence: CASEGGTNYGYTF.

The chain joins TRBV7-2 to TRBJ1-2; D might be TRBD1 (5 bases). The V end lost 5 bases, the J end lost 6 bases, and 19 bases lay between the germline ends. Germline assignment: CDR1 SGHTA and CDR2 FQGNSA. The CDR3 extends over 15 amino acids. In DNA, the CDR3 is TGTGCCAGCAGCGATAGCCGTTTGGGGGGGGATGGCTACACCTTC. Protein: CASSDSRLGGDGYTF.

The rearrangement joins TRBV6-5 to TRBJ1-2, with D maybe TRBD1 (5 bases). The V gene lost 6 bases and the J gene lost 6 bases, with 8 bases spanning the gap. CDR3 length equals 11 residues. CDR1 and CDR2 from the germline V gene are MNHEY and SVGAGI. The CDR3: CASRVGDGYTF. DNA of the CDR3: TGTGCCAGCAGGGTAGGGGATGGCTACACCTTC.

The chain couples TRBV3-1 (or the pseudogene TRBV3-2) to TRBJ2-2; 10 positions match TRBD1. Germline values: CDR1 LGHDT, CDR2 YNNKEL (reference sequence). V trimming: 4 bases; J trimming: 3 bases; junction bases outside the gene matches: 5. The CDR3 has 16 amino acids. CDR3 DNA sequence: TGTGCCAGCAGCCGGTTCGGACAGGGGGACACCGGGGAGCTGTTTTTT. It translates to CASSRFGQGDTGELFF.

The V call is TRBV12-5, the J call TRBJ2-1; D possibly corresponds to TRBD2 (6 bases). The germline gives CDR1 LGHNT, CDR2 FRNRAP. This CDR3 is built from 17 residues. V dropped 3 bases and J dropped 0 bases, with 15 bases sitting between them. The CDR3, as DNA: TGTGCTAGTGGTTTACTCCCGCGGGGAAGCTCCTACAATGAGCAGTTCTTC. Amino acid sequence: CASGLLPRGSSYNEQFF. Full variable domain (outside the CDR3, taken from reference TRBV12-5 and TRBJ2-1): DARVTQTPRHKVTEMGQEVTMRCQPILGHNTVFWYRQTMMQGLELLAYFRNRAPLDDSGMPKDRFSAEMPDATLATLKIQPSEPRDSAVYFCASGLLPRGSSYNEQFFGPGTRLTVL.

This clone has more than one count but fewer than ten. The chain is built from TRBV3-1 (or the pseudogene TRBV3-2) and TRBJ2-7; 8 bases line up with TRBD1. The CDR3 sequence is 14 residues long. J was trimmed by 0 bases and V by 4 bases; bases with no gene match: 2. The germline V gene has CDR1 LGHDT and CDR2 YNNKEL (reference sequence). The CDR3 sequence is CASSRTGSSYEQYF. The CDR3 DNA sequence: TGTGCCAGCAGCCGGACAGGGAGCTCCTACGAGCAGTACTTC.

The chain's CDR3 is CASSLEAGGTEAFF. The CDR3 nucleotides read TGTGCCAGCAGCTTGGAGGCCGGGGGCACTGAAGCTTTCTTT. The chain joins TRBV5-4 to TRBJ1-1; perhaps TRBD1 as D (5 bases). V was trimmed by 0 bases and J by 4 bases, leaving 10 bases between them. Germline CDR1 reads SGHNT; CDR2 reads YYREEE (reference sequence). CDR3 length equals 14 residues.

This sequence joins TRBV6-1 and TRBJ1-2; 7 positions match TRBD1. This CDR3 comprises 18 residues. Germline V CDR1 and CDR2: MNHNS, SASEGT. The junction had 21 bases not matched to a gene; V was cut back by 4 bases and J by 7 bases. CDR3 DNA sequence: TGTGCCAGCAGTGCCCGCATAAATGTAGACAGGGCGGACGGTGGCTACACCTTC. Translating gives CASSARINVDRADGGYTF.

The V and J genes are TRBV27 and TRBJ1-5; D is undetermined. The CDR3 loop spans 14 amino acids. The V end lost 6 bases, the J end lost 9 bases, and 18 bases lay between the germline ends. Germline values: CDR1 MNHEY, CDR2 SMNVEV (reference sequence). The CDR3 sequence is CASSETAAPRPQHF. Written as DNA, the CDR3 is TGTGCCAGCAGCGAAACGGCGGCCCCGAGGCCCCAGCATTTT.

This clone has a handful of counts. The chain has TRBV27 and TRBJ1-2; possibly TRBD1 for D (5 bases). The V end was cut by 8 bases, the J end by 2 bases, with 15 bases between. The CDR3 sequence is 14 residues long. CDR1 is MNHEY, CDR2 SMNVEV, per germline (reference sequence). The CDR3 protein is CASFSMGQNYGYTF. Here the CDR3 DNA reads TGTGCCAGCTTTTCCATGGGGCAGAACTATGGCTACACCTTC.

In nucleotides, the CDR3 is TGTGCCAGTAGTCGCGGGTGGGGGGTGAATGAGCAGTTCTTC. Translated: CASSRGWGVNEQFF. V gene TRBV19 combines with J gene TRBJ2-1, with D perhaps matching TRBD2 (6 bases). This CDR3 contains 14 residues. Looked up from germline, CDR1 is LNHDA and CDR2 is SQIVND (reference sequence). Deletions cut 5 bases from V and 7 bases from J, with 15 bases between.

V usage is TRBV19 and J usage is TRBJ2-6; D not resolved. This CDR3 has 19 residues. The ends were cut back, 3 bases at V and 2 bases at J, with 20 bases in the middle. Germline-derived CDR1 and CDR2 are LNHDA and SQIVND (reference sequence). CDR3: CASSISGASTITGANVLTF. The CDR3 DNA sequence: TGTGCCAGTAGTATCTCGGGTGCCAGTACTATTACTGGGGCCAACGTCCTGACTTTC.

For the CDR3, the DNA is TGTGCCAGCAGTGAAGTTGGCCGACTGAACACTGAAGCTTTCTTT. Amino acid sequence: CASSEVGRLNTEAFF. V and J are TRBV2 and TRBJ1-1; no clear D. V shed 1 base and J shed 0 bases, with 9 bases lying between them. The CDR3 is 15 residues long. The germline gives CDR1 SNHLY, CDR2 FYNNEI.

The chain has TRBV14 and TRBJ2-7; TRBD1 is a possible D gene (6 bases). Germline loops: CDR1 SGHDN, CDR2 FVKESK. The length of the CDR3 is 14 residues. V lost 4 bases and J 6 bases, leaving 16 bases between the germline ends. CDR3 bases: TGTGCCAGCAGCCGCCCAGGGGCCAGCCCCGAGCAGTACTTC. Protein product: CASSRPGASPEQYF.

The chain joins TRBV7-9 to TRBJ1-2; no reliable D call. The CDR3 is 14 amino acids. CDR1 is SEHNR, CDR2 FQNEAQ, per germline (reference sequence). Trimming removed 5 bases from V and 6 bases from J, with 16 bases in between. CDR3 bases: TGTGCCAGCAGCCCCCGCGGTAGAGGGAATGGCTACACCTTC. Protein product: CASSPRGRGNGYTF.

CDR3 coding DNA: TGTGCCAGCAGCCGTCGACAGGGGAGGGAAAAGCCCCAGCATTTT. Amino acid sequence: CASSRRQGREKPQHF. This chain links TRBV3-1 (or the pseudogene TRBV3-2) with TRBJ1-5, with 8 positions matching TRBD1. V lost 4 bases and J lost 8; bases outside the gene matches: 10. This CDR3 is 15 amino acids long. Looked up from germline, CDR1 is LGHDT and CDR2 is YNNKEL (reference sequence).

The CDR3, as DNA: TGTGCCAGCAGCCCCACCGCGAGGGCGAACACTGAAGCTTTCTTT. As protein: CASSPTARANTEAFF. The rearrangement uses TRBV3-1 (or the pseudogene TRBV3-2) and TRBJ1-1; unclear D gene. Per the germline V gene, CDR1 is LGHDT and CDR2 is YNNKEL (reference sequence). Trimming stripped 4 bases from V and 1 base from J, with 13 bases between. The CDR3 runs to 15 residues.